The 32 T cell receptor beta chains in this list originate from one sample, sequenced in a study of blood T cell repertoires in COVID-19. The table came from immunoSEQ multiplex PCR; TCRdb's copy has only in-frame clones and leaves some out. Here the sample spans roughly 670,000 clones, over 80% being singletons. Sequenced sample: peripheral blood. The receptors here all came from a woman aged 18-29 years with acute or convalescent COVID-19.

This clone was seen at least ten times. The chain joins TRBV5-6 to TRBJ2-7; possible D gene TRBD1, 6 bases. The CDR3 contains 15 residues. In germline, CDR1 is SGHDT, CDR2 YYEEEE. V shed 2 bases and J shed 2 bases, with 14 bases lying between them. In DNA, the CDR3 is TGTGCCAGCAGCTTTCTGGCAGGGACACCCTACGAGCAGTACTTC. Protein: CASSFLAGTPYEQYF.

The CDR3 spells CAISAGGSTDTQYF. The DNA of the CDR3 is TGTGCCATCAGTGCGGGGGGGAGCACAGATACGCAGTATTTT. The chain uses TRBV10-3 and TRBJ2-3; 8 bases agree with TRBD2. V lost 4 bases and J lost 0; bases outside the gene matches: 0. The CDR3 consists of 14 residues. CDR1 is ENHRY, CDR2 SYGVKD, per germline.

The V call is TRBV25-1, the J call TRBJ1-4; no reliable D call. Germline V gives CDR1 MGHDK, CDR2 SYGVNS. The CDR3 is made up of 13 amino acids. V lost 2 bases and J 8 bases, leaving 9 bases between the germline ends. DNA of the CDR3: TGTGCCAGCAGTGAACGGGGAATAGAAAAACTGTTTTTT. Translation: CASSERGIEKLFF.

The chain employs TRBV3-1 (or the pseudogene TRBV3-2) and TRBJ1-3, with D unclear. V was trimmed by 1 base and J by 0 bases, leaving 10 bases between them. The CDR3 covers 16 residues. Germline values: CDR1 LGHDT, CDR2 YNNKEL (reference sequence). This chain's CDR3 is CASSQGAHRSGNTIYF. The DNA for the CDR3 is TGTGCCAGCAGCCAAGGGGCACACCGCTCTGGAAACACCATATATTTT.

The chain couples TRBV10-3 to TRBJ2-3, with 8 nucleotides matching TRBD2. Germline CDR1 reads ENHRY; CDR2 reads SYGVKD. The V and J ends lost 2 bases and 1 base, in that order; junction bases with no gene match: 8. The CDR3 sequence is 17 residues long. In DNA form, the CDR3 reads TGTGCCATCAGTGAGGGTCTAGGACTAGCCCGCACAGATACGCAGTATTTT. It is translated as CAISEGLGLARTDTQYF.

This clone occurred once. The chain couples TRBV18 to TRBJ1-5, with 8 nucleotides matching TRBD1. Germline CDR1 KGHSH, CDR2 LQKENI. This CDR3 is 18 amino acids long. The V and J ends lost 3 bases and 0 bases, in that order; junction bases with no gene match: 10. CDR3 sequence (DNA): TGTGCCAGCTCACCGGGGACAGGTAATGTCCTTAGCAATCAGCCCCAGCATTTT. As protein: CASSPGTGNVLSNQPQHF.

This clone was observed once. The chain has TRBV28 and TRBJ1-3, with 7 bases identical to TRBD1. The CDR3 runs 14 residues. The germline gives CDR1 MDHEN, CDR2 SYDVKM. V trimming: 6 bases; J trimming: 4 bases; junction bases outside the gene matches: 6. This chain's CDR3 is CASRTDRVGNTIYF. The CDR3 nucleotides read TGTGCCAGCAGGACCGACAGGGTAGGAAACACCATATATTTT.

This chain uses TRBV11-3 with TRBJ2-2, with 7 bases fitting TRBD2. Per the germline V gene, CDR1 is SGHNT and CDR2 is YENEEA. The CDR3 length is 15 residues. V shed 6 bases, J shed 3 bases, and the junction held 7 bases outside the gene matches. CDR3: CASSNQRDYTGELFF. In DNA, the CDR3 is TGTGCCAGCAGTAACCAGCGGGATTACACCGGGGAGCTGTTTTTT.

A few counts support this clone. This rearrangement joins TRBV11-2 to TRBJ2-7; the D gene is possibly TRBD2 (6 bases). Germline V gene sequence: CDR1 SGHAT, CDR2 FQNNGV. V dropped 5 bases and J dropped 0 bases, with 14 bases sitting between them. This CDR3 comprises 15 residues. The CDR3 bases are TGTGCCAGCAGCCAGGGACTCTTTAGCTCCTACGAGCAGTACTTC. Its translation: CASSQGLFSSYEQYF. The entire variable domain, with the rest obtained from reference TRBV11-2 and TRBJ2-7, is as follows: EAGVAQSPRYKIIEKRQSVAFWCNPISGHATLYWYQQILGQGPKLLIQFQNNGVVDDSQLPKDRFSAERLKGVDSTLKIQPAKLEDSAVYLCASSQGLFSSYEQYFGPGTRLTVT.

This clone has a single count. V and J are TRBV4-3 and TRBJ2-7; D gene unclear. Trimming removed 0 bases from V and 2 bases from J, with 8 bases in between. This CDR3 contains 14 residues. Per germline, CDR1 LGHNA and CDR2 YSLEER. The CDR3 reads CASSQEMAAYEQYF. CDR3 coding DNA: TGCGCCAGCAGCCAAGAGATGGCAGCCTACGAGCAGTACTTC.

This chain uses TRBV5-6 with TRBJ2-6; D remains ambiguous. The CDR3 extends over 14 amino acids. Deletions cut 4 bases from V and 2 bases from J, with 7 bases between. Germline CDR1 and CDR2: SGHDT and YYEEEE. This CDR3 reads CASSGQAGANVLTF. The DNA of the CDR3 is TGTGCCAGCAGCGGCCAGGCTGGGGCCAACGTCCTGACTTTC.

This chain connects TRBV7-6 to TRBJ2-7; 7 nucleotides align to TRBD1. J lost 2 bases, V lost 5 bases, and 12 bases had no gene match. This CDR3 is built from 16 residues. The germline gives CDR1 SGHVS, CDR2 FNYEAQ. The CDR3 DNA is TGTGCCAGCAGCCGACACCCCGACAGGGATGCCTACGAGCAGTACTTC. Protein: CASSRHPDRDAYEQYF.

This chain uses TRBV7-6 with TRBJ2-7; 11 bases map to TRBD2. The CDR3 sequence is 13 residues long. Germline CDR1 and CDR2: SGHVS and FNYEAQ. Germline trimming cut 8 bases from V and 2 bases from J; bases unmatched to any gene: 2. CDR3 coding DNA: TGTGCCAGCCGACTAGCGGGGACCTACGAGCAGTACTTC. Translating gives CASRLAGTYEQYF.

The table lists this clone with a count of one. The chain links TRBV12-5 to TRBJ1-2; D is unclear. The V gene lost 6 bases and the J gene lost 0 bases, with 20 bases spanning the gap. The germline CDR1 and CDR2 sequences are LGHNT and FRNRAP. The CDR3 has 17 residues. The CDR3 protein is CASGPAGAVRSNYGYTF. The CDR3 DNA is TGTGCTAGTGGCCCTGCTGGAGCGGTACGGTCTAACTATGGCTACACCTTC.

The chain uses TRBV6-5 and TRBJ1-2; D not resolved. Germline loops: CDR1 MNHEY, CDR2 SVGAGI. This CDR3 comprises 13 residues. The ends were cut back, 6 bases at V and 4 bases at J, with 12 bases in the middle. The CDR3 sequence is CASRAQVSYGYTF. The CDR3 nucleotides read TGTGCCAGCAGGGCCCAGGTCTCCTATGGCTACACCTTC.

The CDR3 DNA is TGTGCCAGCAGGAAAACAGGGGCAAGCTCCTACGAGCAGTACTTC. Residues: CASRKTGASSYEQYF. V and J are TRBV6-5 and TRBJ2-7, with 7 bases matching TRBD1. This CDR3 has 15 residues. Germline CDR1 MNHEY, CDR2 SVGAGI. The V gene end was trimmed by 6 bases and the J gene end by 0 bases; junction bases not matched to a gene: 8.

This chain uses TRBV27 with TRBJ2-1; D remains ambiguous. Germline CDR1 MNHEY, CDR2 SMNVEV (reference sequence). CDR3 length equals 12 residues. V was pared by 8 bases and J by 12 bases, with 17 bases between. CDR3 coding DNA: TGTGCCAGCGGAGTATCCTATGGTGGGCAGTTCTTC. Amino acid sequence: CASGVSYGGQFF.

The chain couples TRBV6-5 to TRBJ1-1; 8 nucleotides match TRBD1. CDR3 length: 12 amino acids. With V trimmed by 5 bases and J by 12 bases, 8 bases remained unmatched. CDR1 is MNHEY and CDR2 is SVGAGI in the germline V gene. The CDR3 nucleotides read TGTGCCAGCAGTCCCCCCGGACAGGGACCTTTCTTT. It is translated as CASSPPGQGPFF.

This rearrangement joins TRBV19 to TRBJ2-7, with TRBD1 matching 12 bases. The junction had 10 bases not matched to a gene; V was cut back by 5 bases and J by 5 bases. This CDR3 is built from 16 residues. Germline-derived CDR1 and CDR2 are LNHDA and SQIVND (reference sequence). CDR3 loop: CASSGKPGQGANEQYF. For the CDR3, the DNA is TGTGCCAGTAGTGGGAAACCGGGACAGGGGGCTAACGAGCAGTACTTC.

In DNA form, the CDR3 reads TGTGCCAGCAGTTTGACAGACCGATACAATGAGCAGTTCTTC. This sequence encodes CASSLTDRYNEQFF. The V gene is TRBV6-5, the J gene TRBJ2-1, with a possible D match to TRBD1 (5 bases). The CDR3 spans 14 residues. V was cut by 4 bases and J by 4 bases, with 11 bases left in between. The germline gives CDR1 MNHEY, CDR2 SVGAGI.

The genes are TRBV3-1 (or the pseudogene TRBV3-2) and TRBJ2-3, with D possibly matching TRBD1 (6 bases). CDR3 size: 16 residues. The V end lost 4 bases, the J end lost 2 bases, and 16 bases lay between the germline ends. Germline V lookup: CDR1 LGHDT, CDR2 YNNKEL (reference sequence). The CDR3 region has the DNA TGTGCCAGCAGCCGGGCCGGGACATCCTACACAGATACGCAGTATTTT. Residues: CASSRAGTSYTDTQYF.

The V and J genes are TRBV18 and TRBJ2-7, with 7 bases fitting TRBD2. V shed 5 bases, J shed 3 bases, and the junction held 7 bases outside the gene matches. The CDR3 has 14 residues. The germline gives CDR1 KGHSH, CDR2 LQKENI. CDR3: CASSYLGEGYEQYF. CDR3 DNA: TGTGCCAGCTCATACCTAGGGGAGGGCTACGAGCAGTACTTC.

The chain combines TRBV5-6 with TRBJ2-1; D unclear. Germline V CDR1 and CDR2: SGHDT, YYEEEE. The CDR3 consists of 15 residues. Trimming cost V 0 bases and J 2 bases, with 9 bases left between them. Written as DNA, the CDR3 is TGTGCCAGCAGCTTGGGCCAACATGCCTACAATGAGCAGTTCTTC. Translation gives CASSLGQHAYNEQFF. The whole variable domain, filled in from reference TRBV5-6 and TRBJ2-1, reads DAGVTQSPTHLIKTRGQQVTLRCSPKSGHDTVSWYQQALGQGPQFIFQYYEEEERQRGNFPDRFSGHQFPNYSSELNVNALLLGDSALYLCASSLGQHAYNEQFFGPGTRLTVL.

In nucleotides, the CDR3 is TGTGCCAGCCGCCCCCGGGACTCTGGAAACACCATATATTTT. This gives the protein CASRPRDSGNTIYF. The chain joins TRBV3-1 (or the pseudogene TRBV3-2) to TRBJ1-3; no firm D call. The V gene's germline CDR1 is LGHDT and CDR2 YNNKEL (reference sequence). This CDR3 contains 14 residues. With 8 bases removed from V and 0 bases from J, the gap between germline ends came to 11 bases.

Only a few counts were recorded for this clone. The chain uses TRBV7-3 and TRBJ1-1; TRBD1 matches 8 bases. The CDR3 is 13 residues long. After removal of 6 bases from V and 3 bases from J, the junction contained 3 bases not matched to a gene. CDR1 and CDR2 from the germline V gene are SGHTA and FQGTGA. This chain's CDR3 is CASRMTGDTEAFF. DNA for the CDR3: TGTGCCAGCAGAATGACAGGGGACACTGAAGCTTTCTTT.

The chain's CDR3 is CASSQDRGGDPGDTQYF. The CDR3 bases are TGTGCCAGCAGCCAAGATAGGGGCGGGGACCCGGGTGATACGCAGTATTTT. This chain uses TRBV3-1 (or the pseudogene TRBV3-2) with TRBJ2-3; D perhaps matches TRBD2 (6 bases). Germline assignment: CDR1 LGHDT and CDR2 YNNKEL (reference sequence). CDR3 length: 17 amino acids. V shed 0 bases and J shed 6 bases, with 19 bases lying between them.

V usage is TRBV13 and J usage is TRBJ2-7; D is ambiguous. Germline V CDR1 and CDR2: PRHDT, FYEKMQ (reference sequence). The CDR3 sequence is 15 residues long. Trimming cost V 5 bases and J 7 bases, with 21 bases left between them. The CDR3 here is CASSLNRQPGKEQYF. The CDR3 bases are TGTGCCAGCAGCCTAAACCGGCAACCAGGAAAGGAGCAGTACTTC.

This chain connects TRBV30 to TRBJ1-2, with D possibly TRBD1 on 6 matching bases. The germline CDR1 and CDR2 sequences are GTSNPN and SVGIG (reference sequence). Trimming left V 4 bases short and J 7 bases short, with 25 bases between. CDR3 length equals 16 residues. The CDR3 here is CAWTRLRGAVGSGYTF. In DNA, the CDR3 is TGTGCCTGGACCCGACTTCGGGGGGCCGTGGGGTCTGGCTACACCTTC.

The rearrangement links TRBV3-1 (or the pseudogene TRBV3-2) to TRBJ2-7; weak D call: TRBD1 (6 bases). CDR1 is LGHDT and CDR2 is YNNKEL in the germline V gene (reference sequence). The length of the CDR3 is 14 residues. Trimming stripped 1 base from V and 5 bases from J, with 12 bases between. CDR3 region: CASSQGTVLNEQYF. DNA of the CDR3: TGTGCCAGCAGCCAAGGGACAGTGCTTAACGAGCAGTACTTC.

The rearrangement joins TRBV29-1 to TRBJ2-5; 7 nucleotides agree with TRBD2. V lost 0 bases and J lost 4; bases outside the gene matches: 5. This CDR3 is built from 14 residues. CDR1 and CDR2 from the germline V gene are SQVTM and ANQGSEA. CDR3 bases: TGCAGCGTTGAAGACACCGGGGGGTTAGAGACCCAGTACTTC. Its protein is CSVEDTGGLETQYF. The entire variable domain, with the rest obtained from reference TRBV29-1 and TRBJ2-5, is as follows: SAVISQKPSRDICQRGTSLTIQCQVDSQVTMMFWYRQQPGQSLTLIATANQGSEATYESGFVIDKFPISRPNLTFSTLTVSNMSPEDSSIYLCSVEDTGGLETQYFGPGTRLLVL.

This chain links TRBV10-3 with TRBJ2-7, with TRBD1 identical over 9 bases. V was clipped by 6 bases and J by 2 bases; unmatched bases: 8. The length of the CDR3 is 15 residues. Germline loops: CDR1 ENHRY, CDR2 SYGVKD. CDR3 sequence: CAIRSSGQGTYEQYF. CDR3 in DNA: TGTGCCATCAGGAGCTCGGGACAGGGAACCTACGAGCAGTACTTC.

V is TRBV3-1 (or the pseudogene TRBV3-2) and J is TRBJ1-1; D possibly corresponds to TRBD1 (6 bases). This CDR3 comprises 13 residues. Per the germline V gene, CDR1 is LGHDT and CDR2 is YNNKEL (reference sequence). V was clipped by 4 bases and J by 7 bases, with 13 bases between them. The CDR3 DNA reads as TGTGCCAGCAGCCGACCTATGGACAGTGAAGCTTTCTTT. Amino acid sequence: CASSRPMDSEAFF.